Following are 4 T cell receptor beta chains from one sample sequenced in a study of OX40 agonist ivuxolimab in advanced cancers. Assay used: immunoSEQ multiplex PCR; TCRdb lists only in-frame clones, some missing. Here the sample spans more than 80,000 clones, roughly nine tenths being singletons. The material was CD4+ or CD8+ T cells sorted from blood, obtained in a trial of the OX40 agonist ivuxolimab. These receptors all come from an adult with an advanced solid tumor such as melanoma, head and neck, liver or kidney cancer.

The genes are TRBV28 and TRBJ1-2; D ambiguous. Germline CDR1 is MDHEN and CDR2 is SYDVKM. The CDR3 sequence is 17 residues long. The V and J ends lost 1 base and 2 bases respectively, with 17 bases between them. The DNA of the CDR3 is TGTGCCAGCAGTTTATACGGTCGGAGGGCGGCAAACTATGGCTACACCTTC. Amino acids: CASSLYGRRAANYGYTF.

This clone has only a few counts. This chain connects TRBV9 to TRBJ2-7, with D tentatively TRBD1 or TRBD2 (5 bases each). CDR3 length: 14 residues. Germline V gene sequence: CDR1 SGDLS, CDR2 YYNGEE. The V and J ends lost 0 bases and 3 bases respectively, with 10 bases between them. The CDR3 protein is CASSVAGTGYEQYF. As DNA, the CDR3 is TGTGCCAGCAGCGTAGCCGGGACGGGCTACGAGCAGTACTTC. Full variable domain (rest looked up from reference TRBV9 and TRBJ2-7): DSGVTQTPKHLITATGQRVTLRCSPRSGDLSVYWYQQSLDQGLQFLIQYYNGEERAKGNILERFSAQQFPDLHSELNLSSLELGDSALYFCASSVAGTGYEQYFGPGTRLTVT.

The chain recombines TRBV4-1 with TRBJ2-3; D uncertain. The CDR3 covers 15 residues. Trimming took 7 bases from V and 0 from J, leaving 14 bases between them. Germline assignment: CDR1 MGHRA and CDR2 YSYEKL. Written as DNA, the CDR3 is TGCGCCAGCAAACGTAGTTACATAAGCACAGATACGCAGTATTTT. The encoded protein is CASKRSYISTDTQYF.

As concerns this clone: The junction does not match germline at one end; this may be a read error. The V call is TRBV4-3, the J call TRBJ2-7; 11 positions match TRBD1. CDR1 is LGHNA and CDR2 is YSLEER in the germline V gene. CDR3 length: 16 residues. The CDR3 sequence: CASSQELTGTGGEQYF. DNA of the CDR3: TGCGCCAGCAGTCAAGAACTTACCGGGACAGGGGGCGAGCAGTACTTC.